This T cell receptor beta chain was observed in a study of graft-versus-host responses after intestinal transplantation. The CDR3 runs to 13 residues. The V gene lost 4 bases and the J gene lost 0 bases, with 7 bases spanning the gap. Germline lookup yields CDR1 LGHNA and CDR2 YNFKEQ. Clones were sequenced by immunoSEQ multiplex PCR, and TCRdb holds only the in-frame ones, with some missing. The sample includes 110,000 to 150,000 clones, over 90% seen only once; the top ten take approximately 0.2%. This clone was recorded a few times. Its antigen is unknown. This TCR came from a human donor who received an intestinal transplant. The chain links TRBV4-2 to TRBJ2-7, with TRBD2 as a possible D gene (6 bases). Sequencing used unstimulated CD4+ T cells sorted from spleen or lymph node cells, obtained before intestinal transplant. For the CDR3, the DNA is TGTGCCAGCAGCCCGACTAGCTCCTACGAGCAGTACTTC. Protein sequence: CASSPTSSYEQYF.